The 4 T cell receptor beta chains reported below all come from one sample, sequenced in a study of human T cells and chemical hapten exposure. MiXCR, applied by TCRdb to the RACE reads, yields one record per CDR3 protein. The table shows around 99,000 distinct CDR3 sequences, with roughly 9% occurring only once. The time point is: patch test 2, 6 weeks after DPC sensitization. This sample's treatment: therapeutic diphenylcyclopropenone sensitization with weekly scalp DPC. The starting material was whole blood, obtained in connection with sensitization to the hapten diphenylcyclopropenone (DPC). The receptors were sampled from a woman between 40 and 55 years old with alopecia areata. Some clones in this sample may be carry-over from other donors' samples.

This clonotype was seen many times. V usage is TRBV19 and J usage is TRBJ2-3, with 7 positions matching TRBD1. J lost 2 bases, V lost 4 bases, and 9 bases had no gene match. The CDR3 covers 16 residues. Germline V gene sequence: CDR1 LNHDA, CDR2 SQIVND (reference sequence). The CDR3: CASSRGQQLHTDTQYF. The CDR3 bases are TGTGCCAGTAGTAGGGGACAGCAACTACACACAGATACGCAGTATTTT.

This clonotype was counted a few times. The chain couples TRBV5-5 to TRBJ1-3, with D unresolved. CDR3 size: 15 residues. The germline V gene encodes CDR1 SGHKS and CDR2 YYEKEE (reference sequence). The ends were cut back, 1 base at V and 0 bases at J, with 8 bases in the middle. CDR3 in DNA: TGTGCCAGCAGCTTGCCAGTAGGCTCTGGAAACACCATATATTTT. As protein: CASSLPVGSGNTIYF.

The J gene is TRBJ2-2, the V gene TRBV10-2; perhaps D is TRBD1 or TRBD2 (6 bases each). The CDR3 sequence is 17 residues long. Trimming took 3 bases from V and 2 from J, leaving 16 bases between them. CDR1 is WSHSY and CDR2 is SAAADI in the germline V gene. The CDR3 region has the DNA TGCGCCAGCAGTGATAGAGGAGGGGGGCGTAACACCGGGGAGCTGTTTTTT. It codes for CASSDRGGGRNTGELFF.

This clonotype was observed many times. This sequence joins TRBV10-3 and TRBJ1-2; tentative D call: TRBD1 (5 bases). V lost 2 bases, J lost 8 bases, and 15 bases lay in between. CDR1 and CDR2 from the germline V gene are ENHRY and SYGVKD. This CDR3 comprises 14 residues. Here the CDR3 DNA reads TGTGCCATCAGTGAGGCTGGGCCTGGGGGAGGCTACACCTTC. Protein: CAISEAGPGGGYTF.